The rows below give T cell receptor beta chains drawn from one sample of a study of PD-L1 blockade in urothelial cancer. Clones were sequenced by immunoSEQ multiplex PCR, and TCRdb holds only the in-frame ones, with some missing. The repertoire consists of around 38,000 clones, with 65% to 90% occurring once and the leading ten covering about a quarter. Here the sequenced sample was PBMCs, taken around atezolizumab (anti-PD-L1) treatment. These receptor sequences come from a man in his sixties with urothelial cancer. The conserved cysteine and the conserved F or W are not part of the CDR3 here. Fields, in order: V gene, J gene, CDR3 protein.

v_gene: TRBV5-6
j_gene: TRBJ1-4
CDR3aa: ASSQGQTLNEKLF

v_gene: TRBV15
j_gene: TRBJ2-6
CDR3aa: ATSRDRAGANVLT

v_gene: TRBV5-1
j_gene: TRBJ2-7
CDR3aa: ASYSPRGEQY

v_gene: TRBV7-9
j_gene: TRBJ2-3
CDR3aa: ASSTWRETSTDTQY

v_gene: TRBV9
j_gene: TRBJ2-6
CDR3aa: ASGQGSGANVLT

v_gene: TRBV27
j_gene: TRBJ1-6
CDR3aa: ASSSQLINSPLH

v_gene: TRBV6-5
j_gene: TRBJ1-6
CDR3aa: ASRSDRGRSPLH

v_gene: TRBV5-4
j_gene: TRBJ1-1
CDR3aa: ASSLAETANTEAF

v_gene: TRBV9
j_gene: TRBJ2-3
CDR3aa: ASSVESSGYTDTQY

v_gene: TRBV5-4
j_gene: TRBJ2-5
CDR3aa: ASSLVRPTGGETQY

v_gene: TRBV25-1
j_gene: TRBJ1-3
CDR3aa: ASSERTGAGNTIY